Sequencing of this T cell receptor beta chain was carried out in a study of T-cell memory formation after mild COVID-19. The CDR3 contains 14 residues. Germline assignment: CDR1 SGHTA and CDR2 FQGNSA. Trimming cost V 6 bases and J 6 bases, with 14 bases left between them. TCRdb passed the 5' RACE reads through MiXCR, listing each CDR3 protein once. The sample records 110,000 to 150,000 distinct CDR3 sequences, around 15% being singletons. This clonotype was detected only a few times. The chain joins TRBV7-2 to TRBJ2-2; no firm D call. The sample taken for sequencing was PBMCs or a T cell subset sorted from them (not recorded which). The TCR comes from an adult woman who had mild COVID-19 (a few samples of this study predate the infection). Cell type and time point are not known. Written as DNA, the CDR3 is TGTGCCAGCAGTCCGACCACCATCCCCGGGGAGCTGTTTTTT. Protein product: CASSPTTIPGELFF.